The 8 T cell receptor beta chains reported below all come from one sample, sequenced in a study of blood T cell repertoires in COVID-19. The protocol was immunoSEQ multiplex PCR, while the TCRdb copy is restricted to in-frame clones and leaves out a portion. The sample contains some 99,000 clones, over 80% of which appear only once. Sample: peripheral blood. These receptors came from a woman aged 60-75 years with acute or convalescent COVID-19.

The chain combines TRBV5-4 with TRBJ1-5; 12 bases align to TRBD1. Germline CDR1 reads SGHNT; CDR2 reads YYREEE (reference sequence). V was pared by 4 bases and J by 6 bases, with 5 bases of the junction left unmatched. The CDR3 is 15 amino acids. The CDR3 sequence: CASSLGTGGTQPQHF. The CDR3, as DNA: TGTGCCAGCAGCCTCGGGACAGGGGGCACTCAGCCCCAGCATTTT. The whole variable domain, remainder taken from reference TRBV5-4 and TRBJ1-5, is ETGVTQSPTHLIKTRGQQVTLRCSSQSGHNTVSWYQQALGQGPQFIFQYYREEENGRGNFPPRFSGLQFPNYSSELNVNALELDDSALYLCASSLGTGGTQPQHFGDGTRLSIL.

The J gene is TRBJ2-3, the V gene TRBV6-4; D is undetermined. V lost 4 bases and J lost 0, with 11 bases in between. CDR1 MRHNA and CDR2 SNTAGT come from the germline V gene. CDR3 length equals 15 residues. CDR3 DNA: TGTGCCAGCAGTGTCTTGGCGGATAGCACAGATACGCAGTATTTT. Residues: CASSVLADSTDTQYF.

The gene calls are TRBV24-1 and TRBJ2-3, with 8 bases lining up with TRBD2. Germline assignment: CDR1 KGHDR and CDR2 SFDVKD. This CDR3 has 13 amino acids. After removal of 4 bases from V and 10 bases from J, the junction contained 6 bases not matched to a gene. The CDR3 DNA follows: TGTGCCACCAGTGAATCACTAGCGGTCGCGCAGTATTTT. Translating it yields CATSESLAVAQYF.

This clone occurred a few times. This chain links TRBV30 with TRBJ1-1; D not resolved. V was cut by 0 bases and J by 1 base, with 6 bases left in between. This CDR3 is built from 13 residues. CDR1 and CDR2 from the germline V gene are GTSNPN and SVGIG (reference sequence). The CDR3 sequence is CAWSVGPNTEAFF. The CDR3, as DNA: TGTGCCTGGAGTGTGGGCCCGAACACTGAAGCTTTCTTT.

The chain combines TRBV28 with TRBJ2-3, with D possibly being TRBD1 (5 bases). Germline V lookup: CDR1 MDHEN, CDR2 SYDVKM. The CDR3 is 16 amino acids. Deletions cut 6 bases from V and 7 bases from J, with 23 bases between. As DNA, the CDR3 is TGTGCCAGCAGCCCCGTCCGCAGGGCCGTCATTCATACGCAGTATTTT. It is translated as CASSPVRRAVIHTQYF.

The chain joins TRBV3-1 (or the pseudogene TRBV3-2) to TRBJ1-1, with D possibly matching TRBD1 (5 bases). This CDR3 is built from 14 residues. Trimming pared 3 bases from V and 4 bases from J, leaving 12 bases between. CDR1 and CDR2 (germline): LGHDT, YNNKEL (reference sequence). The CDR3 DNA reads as TGTGCCAGCAGCCAGTCGGGGGGAACCACTGAAGCTTTCTTT. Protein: CASSQSGGTTEAFF.

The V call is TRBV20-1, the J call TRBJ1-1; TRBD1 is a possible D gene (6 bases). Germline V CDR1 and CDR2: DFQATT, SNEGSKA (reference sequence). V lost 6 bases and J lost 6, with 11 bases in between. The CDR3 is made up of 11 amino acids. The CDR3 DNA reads TGCAGTGCCCAAGGACAGTCTGAAGCTTTCTTT. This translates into CSAQGQSEAFF.

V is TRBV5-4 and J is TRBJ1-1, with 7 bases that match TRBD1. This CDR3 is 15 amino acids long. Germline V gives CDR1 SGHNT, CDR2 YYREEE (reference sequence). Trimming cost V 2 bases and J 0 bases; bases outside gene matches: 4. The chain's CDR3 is CASSLGGQLNTEAFF. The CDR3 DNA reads TGTGCCAGCAGCTTAGGGGGCCAATTGAACACTGAAGCTTTCTTT.